This T cell receptor beta chain was sequenced in a study of Graves' ophthalmopathy and Graves' hyperthyroidism. Study-wide findings and caveats: The 13-signature model separated ophthalmopathy from stable hyperthyroidism at around 88% sensitivity and about 81% specificity.

This CDR3 has 14 residues. V lost 3 bases and J lost 7, with 16 bases in between. CDR1 and CDR2 from the germline V gene are KGHSH and LQKENI. RNA transcripts yielded amplified TCR beta CDR3 regions. First-round RT-PCR relied on HTBI primers, and a second-round multiplex PCR came next. TCRdb re-analysed the multiplex PCR reads in MiXCR, keeping a single row per CDR3 protein. The data contain almost 400,000 distinct CDR3 sequences, 18% of them singletons. This clonotype was recorded a few times. Its antigen is currently unknown. In donors with ophthalmopathy, activity was moderate-to-severe, with CAS ≥3, NOSPECS ≥4 and duration under 3 months. If patients had other autoimmune diseases, uncontrolled infections, pregnancy or lactation, they were excluded. 10 ml of fresh blood yielded the PBMCs by density gradient.

Sequenced material: peripheral blood. The rearrangement uses TRBV18 and TRBJ2-7, with D perhaps being TRBD1 or TRBD2 (5 bases each). The TCR originated in a woman between 18 and 29 years old with Graves' ophthalmopathy. CDR3 bases: TGTGCCAGCTCACCTGGGACCCGAGAGAGGGAGCAGTACTTC. It is translated as CASSPGTREREQYF.